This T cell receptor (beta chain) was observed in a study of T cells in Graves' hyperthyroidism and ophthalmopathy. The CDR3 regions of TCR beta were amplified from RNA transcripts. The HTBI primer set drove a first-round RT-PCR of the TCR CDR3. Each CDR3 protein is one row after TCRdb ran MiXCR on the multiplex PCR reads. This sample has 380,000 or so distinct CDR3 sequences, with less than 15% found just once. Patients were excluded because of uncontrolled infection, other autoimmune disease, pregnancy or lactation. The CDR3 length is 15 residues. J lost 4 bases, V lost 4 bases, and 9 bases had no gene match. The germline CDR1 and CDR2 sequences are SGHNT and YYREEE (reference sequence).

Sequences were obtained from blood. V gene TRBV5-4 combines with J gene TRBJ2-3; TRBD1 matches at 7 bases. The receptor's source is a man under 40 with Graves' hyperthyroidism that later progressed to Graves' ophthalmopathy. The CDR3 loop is CASSGTGTVPDTQYF. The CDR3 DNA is TGTGCCAGCAGCGGCACCGGGACAGTCCCAGATACGCAGTATTTT. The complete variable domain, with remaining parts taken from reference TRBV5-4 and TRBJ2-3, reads ETGVTQSPTHLIKTRGQQVTLRCSSQSGHNTVSWYQQALGQGPQFIFQYYREEENGRGNFPPRFSGLQFPNYSSELNVNALELDDSALYLCASSGTGTVPDTQYFGPGTRLTVL.